These T cell receptor beta chains were read from a single sample in a study of regulatory T cells in long-lasting Graves disease. TCRdb re-called the multiplex PCR reads through MiXCR, storing one row per CDR3 protein. The table shows hundreds of thousands of distinct CDR3 sequences, with about 22% occurring only once. The specimen comprised peripheral blood mononuclear cells (PBMCs), sampled when the disease was refractory, from a patient treated with antithyroid drugs. These receptors were collected from a female donor with Graves disease. Each CDR3 is given with its conserved first and last residue. The D gene is left open where the match is weak. The size field is filled for only some rows; it gives once, few, many or a size class.

TRBJ2-2 many TRBV5-1 . CASSRGGELFF TGCGCCAGCAGCCGGGGCGGGGAGCTGTTTTTT
TRBJ1-5 few TRBV6-1 . CASSVEGGGNQPQHF TGTGCCAGCAGTGTAGAAGGAGGAGGAAATCAGCCCCAGCATTTT
TRBJ2-6 . TRBV2 . CASSWDGASGANVLTF TGTGCCAGCAGCTGGGACGGAGCCTCTGGGGCCAACGTCCTGACTTTC
TRBJ1-3 . TRBV10-3 TRBD1 CAISGRTGIPNRSGNTIYF TGTGCCATCAGTGGAAGGACAGGGATCCCAAATCGCTCTGGAAACACCATATATTTT
TRBJ1-1 . TRBV20-1 . CSARVPDKGFSEAFF TGCAGTGCTAGAGTGCCGGACAAGGGGTTTTCTGAAGCTTTCTTT
TRBJ2-2 few TRBV30 TRBD1 CASQGGHIAGELFF TGTGCCTCACAGGGGGGCCACATTGCCGGGGAGCTGTTTTTT
TRBJ2-2 few TRBV12-3/TRBV12-4 . CASSRGAWTGELFF TGTGCCAGCAGCCGGGGGGCATGGACCGGGGAGCTGTTTTTT
TRBJ2-1 many TRBV11-2 . CASSLDLVWQTYNEQFF TGTGCCAGCAGCTTAGATCTGGTGTGGCAAACCTACAATGAGCAGTTCTTC
TRBJ2-3 . TRBV29-1 . CSVELTGLFTDTQYF TGCAGCGTTGAACTCACGGGACTTTTCACAGATACGCAGTATTTT
TRBJ2-7 . TRBV2 TRBD2 CASSESRDYSYEQYF TGTGCCAGCAGTGAAAGCCGGGACTACTCCTACGAGCAGTACTTC
TRBJ1-4 . TRBV19 . CASSPQAWGEKLFF TGTGCCAGTAGTCCCCAGGCTTGGGGTGAAAAACTGTTTTTT
TRBJ2-7 . TRBV20-1 TRBD2 CSVREGLYEQYF TGCAGTGTACGGGAGGGCCTCTACGAGCAGTACTTC
TRBJ1-2 many TRBV28 TRBD1 CASTFQGANYGYTF TGTGCCAGCACCTTCCAGGGGGCTAACTATGGCTACACCTTC
TRBJ1-2 . TRBV3-1 . CASSHRGSDYGYTF TGTGCCAGCAGCCATCGGGGCTCTGACTATGGCTACACCTTC
TRBJ1-2 few TRBV6-1 TRBD1 CASSDYQMPGQGHYGYTF TGTGCCAGCAGTGATTATCAGATGCCGGGACAGGGTCACTATGGCTACACCTTC
TRBJ1-1 many TRBV5-1 TRBD1 CASRPTGTGGCCTEAFF TGCGCCAGCAGGCCTACCGGGACAGGCGGGTGTTGCACTGAAGCTTTCTTT
TRBJ1-1 many TRBV6-1 . CASTPRAPLNTEAFF TGTGCCAGCACCCCCCGGGCGCCGCTGAACACTGAAGCTTTCTTT
TRBJ2-7 few TRBV7-9 . CASSLLVKGRTYEQYF TGTGCCAGCAGCTTATTAGTGAAGGGGAGGACCTACGAGCAGTACTTC
TRBJ1-1 many TRBV11-2 . CASSRRQGGNTEAFF TGTGCCAGCAGCCGGCGGCAGGGTGGGAACACTGAAGCTTTCTTT
TRBJ1-1 many TRBV29-1 . CSVGKNTEAFF TGCAGCGTTGGAAAGAACACTGAAGCTTTCTTT
TRBJ1-1 many TRBV28 . CASSSGSGTEAFF TGTGCCAGCAGTTCAGGGTCGGGTACTGAAGCTTTCTTT
TRBJ1-2 . TRBV7-8 TRBD1 CASSHRGQGTYGYTF TGTGCCAGCAGCCACAGGGGACAGGGGACCTATGGCTACACCTTC
TRBJ1-1 few TRBV5-1 . CASSLMVVAGEVGTEAFF TGCGCCAGCAGCTTGATGGTCGTAGCGGGGGAAGTGGGCACTGAAGCTTTCTTT
TRBJ1-2 . TRBV19 TRBD1 CASSSDRDHGYTF TGTGCCAGTAGTTCCGACAGGGATCATGGCTACACCTTC
TRBJ1-2 . TRBV11-2 TRBD1 CASSLAGGTAYGYTF TGTGCCAGCAGCTTAGCCGGCGGGACAGCCTATGGCTACACCTTC
TRBJ1-5 . TRBV7-2 . CASSLEGRGGNQPQHF TGTGCCAGCAGCTTAGAGGGCAGGGGAGGCAATCAGCCCCAGCATTTT
TRBJ2-1 many TRBV5-1 . CASSLDSYNEQFF TGCGCCAGCAGCTTGGACTCCTACAATGAGCAGTTCTTC
TRBJ1-6 . TRBV27 TRBD1 CASSIQGVSPLHF TGTGCCAGCAGTATCCAGGGGGTATCGCCCCTCCACTTT